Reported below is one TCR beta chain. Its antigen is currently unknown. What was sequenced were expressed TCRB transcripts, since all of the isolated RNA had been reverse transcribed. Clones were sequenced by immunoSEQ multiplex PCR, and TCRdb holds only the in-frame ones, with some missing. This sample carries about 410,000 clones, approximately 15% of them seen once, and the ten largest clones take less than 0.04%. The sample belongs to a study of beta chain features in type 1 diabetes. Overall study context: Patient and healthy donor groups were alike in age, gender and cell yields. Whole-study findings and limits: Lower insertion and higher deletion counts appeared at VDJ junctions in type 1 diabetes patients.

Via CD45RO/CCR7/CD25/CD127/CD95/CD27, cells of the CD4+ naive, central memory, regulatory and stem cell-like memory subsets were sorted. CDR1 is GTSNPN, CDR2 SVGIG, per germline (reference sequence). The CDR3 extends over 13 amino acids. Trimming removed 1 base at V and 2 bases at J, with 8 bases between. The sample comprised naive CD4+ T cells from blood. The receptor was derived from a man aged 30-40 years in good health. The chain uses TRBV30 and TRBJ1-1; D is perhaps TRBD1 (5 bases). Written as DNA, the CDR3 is TGTGCCTGGAGTGGAGACAGTAACACTGAAGCTTTCTTT. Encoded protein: CAWSGDSNTEAFF.